This T cell receptor beta chain was found in a study of T cells after yellow fever vaccination. Study information: Preparing low-cell-number fractions relied on SMART-Seq v4 Ultra Low Input.

Using its own MiXCR run on the 5' RACE reads, TCRdb lists one record per CDR3 protein. The repertoire consists of about 360,000 distinct CDR3 sequences, with over 5% occurring once and the leading ten covering 15%. With 0 bases removed from V and 5 bases from J, the gap between germline ends came to 11 bases. Germline assignment: CDR1 MGHRA and CDR2 YSYEKL. CDR3 size: 15 residues. A few counts support this clonotype. This receptor was taken from a man in his thirties or forties who received the YFV17D yellow fever vaccine. The chain is built from TRBV4-1 and TRBJ2-1; D is perhaps TRBD1 or TRBD2 (5 bases each). The sample consisted of PBMCs, taken 5 days after the yellow fever booster vaccination. The CDR3 here is CASSQERVGDNEQFF. In DNA, the CDR3 is TGCGCCAGCAGCCAAGAAAGGGTGGGGGACAATGAGCAGTTCTTC.